Below are 10 T cell receptor beta chains sequenced from a single sample in a study of blood T cell repertoires in COVID-19. Clones were sequenced by immunoSEQ multiplex PCR, and TCRdb holds only the in-frame ones, with some missing. Here the sample spans about 210,000 clones, 83% being singletons. Sequences were obtained from peripheral blood. These TCRs come from a woman aged 40 to 50 with active or convalescent COVID-19.

This chain joins TRBV14 and TRBJ1-2; 8 nucleotides agree with TRBD1. The CDR3 length is 13 residues. V lost 6 bases and J lost 3; bases outside the gene matches: 3. The germline V gene has CDR1 SGHDN and CDR2 FVKESK. The CDR3 sequence is CASRPGGDYGYTF. CDR3 bases: TGTGCCAGCAGGCCAGGGGGCGACTATGGCTACACCTTC. Drawing the rest from reference TRBV14 and TRBJ1-2, the complete variable domain is EAGVTQFPSHSVIEKGQTVTLRCDPISGHDNLYWYRRVMGKEIKFLLHFVKESKQDESGMPNNRFLAERTGGTYSTLKVQPAELEDSGVYFCASRPGGDYGYTFGSGTRLTVV.

The sample holds one count of this clone. The chain joins TRBV11-2 to TRBJ2-7, with D perhaps matching TRBD2 (7 bases). This CDR3 has 15 amino acids. Trimming removed 2 bases from V and 4 bases from J, with 15 bases in between. CDR1 and CDR2 from the germline V gene are SGHAT and FQNNGV. The DNA of the CDR3 is TGTGCCAGCAGCTTAAACCCGGGGGGCTTGTACGAGCAGTACTTC. This gives the protein CASSLNPGGLYEQYF.

This rearrangement joins TRBV7-2 to TRBJ2-3; D gene uncertain. The CDR3 sequence is 16 residues long. Germline CDR1 reads SGHTA; CDR2 reads FQGNSA. Trimming stripped 5 bases from V and 0 bases from J, with 15 bases between. CDR3 nucleotide sequence: TGTGCCAGCAGCCCGAGTACCGGTTTCAGCACAGATACGCAGTATTTT. Protein: CASSPSTGFSTDTQYF.

CDR3 in amino acids: CSASTKHSNQPQHF. The CDR3, as DNA: TGCAGTGCTAGTACAAAACATAGCAATCAGCCCCAGCATTTT. The chain uses TRBV20-1 and TRBJ1-5; no clear D. Per germline, CDR1 DFQATT and CDR2 SNEGSKA (reference sequence). The ends were cut back, 3 bases at V and 0 bases at J, with 9 bases in the middle. This CDR3 contains 14 residues.

This clone has just a few counts. The genes are TRBV4-1 and TRBJ1-4; D is unclear. CDR1 MGHRA and CDR2 YSYEKL come from the germline V gene. Trimming removed 0 bases from V and 7 bases from J, with 12 bases in between. This CDR3 comprises 15 residues. In nucleotides, the CDR3 is TGCGCCAGCAGCCAAGATCCCGGGGTTCCTGAAAAACTGTTTTTT. Translation gives CASSQDPGVPEKLFF.

The chain recombines TRBV7-3 with TRBJ1-2; TRBD1 might be the D (5 bases). V lost 5 bases to trimming and J lost 2 bases, with 21 bases between them. The germline gives CDR1 SGHTA, CDR2 FQGTGA. The CDR3 has 17 residues. CDR3: CASSPTLGPTLNYGYTF. In nucleotides, the CDR3 is TGTGCCAGCAGCCCTACCCTGGGGCCCACCCTGAACTATGGCTACACCTTC.

The table lists this clone with a few counts. This chain links TRBV7-9 with TRBJ1-1; the D gene is possibly TRBD1 (6 bases). The ends were cut back, 3 bases at V and 11 bases at J, with 13 bases in the middle. This CDR3 has 12 residues. Germline lookup yields CDR1 SEHNR and CDR2 FQNEAQ (reference sequence). The CDR3 spells CASSFGGRGAFF. DNA for the CDR3: TGTGCCAGCAGCTTCGGGGGGCGAGGTGCTTTCTTT. Full variable domain (missing parts from reference TRBV7-9 and TRBJ1-1): DTGVSQNPRHKITKRGQNVTFRCDPISEHNRLYWYRQTLGQGPEFLTYFQNEAQLEKSRLLSDRFSAERPKGSFSTLEIQRTEQGDSAMYLCASSFGGRGAFFGQGTRLTVV.

This chain connects TRBV6-4 to TRBJ1-5; maybe TRBD1 (5 bases). In germline, CDR1 is MRHNA, CDR2 SNTAGT. V was cut by 4 bases and J by 4 bases, with 8 bases left in between. The CDR3 has 13 residues. The CDR3 here is CASSVGPNQPQHF. The CDR3 nucleotides read TGTGCCAGCAGTGTGGGGCCTAATCAGCCCCAGCATTTT.

This chain connects TRBV12-3 or TRBV12-4 to TRBJ2-7; a possible D gene is TRBD2 (6 bases). The ends were cut back, 3 bases at V and 7 bases at J, with 13 bases in the middle. This CDR3 region has 13 residues. CDR3 bases: TGTGCCAGCAGTTTGGTATCGGGAGTAGAGCAGTACTTC. It is translated as CASSLVSGVEQYF.

V usage is TRBV11-2 and J usage is TRBJ2-7; the match to TRBD2 covers 7 bases. From germline, CDR1 is SGHAT and CDR2 FQNNGV. The CDR3 sequence is 14 residues long. Unmatched junction bases numbered 4, after V lost 5 bases and J lost 0 bases. The CDR3 reads CASSPRDYSYEQYF. Here the CDR3 DNA reads TGTGCCAGCAGCCCCCGGGACTACTCCTACGAGCAGTACTTC. The full variable domain, with the rest looked up from reference TRBV11-2 and TRBJ2-7, is EAGVAQSPRYKIIEKRQSVAFWCNPISGHATLYWYQQILGQGPKLLIQFQNNGVVDDSQLPKDRFSAERLKGVDSTLKIQPAKLEDSAVYLCASSPRDYSYEQYFGPGTRLTVT.